The 7 T cell receptor beta chains given below trace back to one sample, sequenced in a study of blood T cell repertoires in COVID-19. Data came from immunoSEQ multiplex PCR; TCRdb stores just in-frame clones and leaves some out. In the table there are about 380,000 clones, around 85% of which are singletons. Sequenced: peripheral blood. These receptors came from a woman younger than 30 with acute or convalescent COVID-19.

The gene calls are TRBV9 and TRBJ2-5; a weak D match, TRBD1 (6 bases). CDR3 length: 14 amino acids. The V gene's germline CDR1 is SGDLS and CDR2 YYNGEE. V lost 4 bases and J 5 bases, leaving 15 bases between the germline ends. Written as DNA, the CDR3 is TGTGCCAGCAGCACGGTACAGGGTGGGGAGACCCAGTACTTC. It is translated as CASSTVQGGETQYF.

The genes are TRBV19 and TRBJ1-1, with no clear D. Trimming cost V 5 bases and J 10 bases, with 14 bases left between them. The CDR3 runs to 12 residues. Germline assignment: CDR1 LNHDA and CDR2 SQIVND (reference sequence). The CDR3 is CASSLHGGGAFF. The CDR3 DNA sequence: TGTGCCAGTAGTCTCCACGGCGGAGGAGCTTTCTTT.

The rearrangement links TRBV7-9 to TRBJ2-6; possible D gene TRBD1, 6 bases. There are 17 residues in the CDR3. V lost 5 bases and J lost 0, with 14 bases in between. Germline CDR1 is SEHNR and CDR2 is FQNEAQ (reference sequence). The CDR3 region is CASSPRGLSSGANVLTF. The DNA of the CDR3 is TGTGCCAGCAGCCCCAGGGGATTAAGCTCTGGGGCCAACGTCCTGACTTTC.

The gene calls are TRBV2 and TRBJ1-4; weak D call: TRBD1 (6 bases). The CDR3 is made up of 14 amino acids. Trimming took off 6 bases at V and 8 bases at J, with 16 bases between the two ends. Per the germline V gene, CDR1 is SNHLY and CDR2 is FYNNEI. This CDR3 reads CASRFDRSQEKLFF. In DNA, the CDR3 is TGTGCCAGCAGGTTTGACAGGTCTCAAGAAAAACTGTTTTTT. The whole variable domain, remainder taken from reference TRBV2 and TRBJ1-4, is EPEVTQTPSHQVTQMGQEVILRCVPISNHLYFYWYRQILGQKVEFLVSFYNNEISEKSEIFDDQFSVERPDGSNFTLKIRSTKLEDSAMYFCASRFDRSQEKLFFGSGTQLSVL.

The chain recombines TRBV7-3 with TRBJ2-7, with TRBD2 identical over 9 bases. The V segment lost 3 bases and the J segment 6 bases; nucleotides outside the gene matches: 9. This CDR3 spans 15 amino acids. Germline CDR1 and CDR2: SGHTA and FQGTGA. The CDR3 region is CASSFKGTSMGEQYF. In DNA form, the CDR3 reads TGTGCCAGCAGCTTCAAAGGGACTAGCATGGGCGAGCAGTACTTC. The entire variable domain, with the rest obtained from reference TRBV7-3 and TRBJ2-7, is as follows: GAGVSQTPSNKVTEKGKYVELRCDPISGHTALYWYRQSLGQGPEFLIYFQGTGAADDSGLPNDRFFAVRPEGSVSTLKIQRTERGDSAVYLCASSFKGTSMGEQYFGPGTRLTVT.

This clone was recorded once. This chain uses TRBV2 with TRBJ2-7; the match to TRBD1 covers 9 bases. Per germline, CDR1 SNHLY and CDR2 FYNNEI. Germline trimming cut 7 bases from V and 7 bases from J; bases unmatched to any gene: 5. This CDR3 spans 12 amino acids. The CDR3 sequence: CASTGTGREQYF. For the CDR3, the DNA is TGTGCCAGCACCGGGACAGGGAGGGAGCAGTACTTC.

This clone was detected only a few times. This specimen includes other DNA sequences encoding the same CDR3. This chain links TRBV5-1 with TRBJ2-3; 8 bases are shared with TRBD2. Germline V gives CDR1 SGHRS, CDR2 YFSETQ. The CDR3 consists of 14 residues. Trimming at V came to 6 bases and at J to 0 bases, leaving 3 bases not matched to a gene. CDR3: CASTRGGSTDTQYF. CDR3 nucleotide sequence: TGCGCCAGCACCCGGGGGGGAAGCACAGATACGCAGTATTTT. The full variable domain, in which reference TRBV5-1 and TRBJ2-3 provide the parts outside the CDR3, is KAGVTQTPRYLIKTRGQQVTLSCSPISGHRSVSWYQQTPGQGLQFLFEYFSETQRNKGNFPGRFSGRQFSNSRSEMNVSTLELGDSALYLCASTRGGSTDTQYFGPGTRLTVL.